This TCR beta chain was sequenced for a study of PD-1 blockade in classical Hodgkin lymphoma. Study as a whole: Intravenous infusions of nivolumab 3 mg/kg reached patients every 2 weeks. Notes on the study in general: Reported findings placed baseline TCR diversity lower in newly diagnosed patients (compared with healthy donors). Before treatment, complete responders showed about the same diversity as newly diagnosed patients.

This CDR3 comprises 14 residues. V lost 2 bases to trimming and J lost 3 bases, with 10 bases between them. Germline CDR1 SGHTA, CDR2 FQGTGA. Relapses following autologous stem cell transplantation were seen in all patients, with brentuximab vedotin exposure varying. Best outcomes ranged across complete response, partial response and progressive disease. As concerns this clone: Its antigen is undetermined.

Only in-frame clones appear in the TCRdb table, and some are missing; sequencing was by immunoSEQ multiplex PCR. Among about 25,000 clones listed, over 75% were seen once. The chain combines TRBV7-3 with TRBJ1-1, with D unclear. The specimen was peripheral blood mononuclear cells (PBMCs), collected at baseline. This TCR was recovered from a human donor with classical Hodgkin lymphoma. The CDR3 nucleotides read TGTGCCAGCAGCTTAGACCGCCGGCACACTGAAGCTTTCTTT. Translation gives CASSLDRRHTEAFF.